The sequence of this T cell receptor beta chain was determined in a study of T cells in Graves' hyperthyroidism and ophthalmopathy. Study-wide findings and caveats: Ophthalmopathy was model-predicted a median 6.5 months pre-onset. Among clonotypes expanded in thyroid above 0.001, most were also found in blood.

In this sample, this clonotype turned up many times. The target antigen is unknown. Regions amplified from RNA transcripts were the TCR beta CDR3 regions. First-round RT-PCR with HTBI primers amplified the TCR CDR3 region. TCRdb used MiXCR to reprocess the multiplex PCR reads, holding one entry per CDR3 protein. The repertoire holds approximately 600,000 distinct CDR3 sequences, with 14% as singletons. This CDR3 contains 15 residues. The germline V gene has CDR1 DFQATT and CDR2 SNEGSKA (reference sequence). Trimming took 4 bases from V and 9 from J; bases not matched to a gene: 14. Sequences were obtained from blood. The chain uses TRBV20-1 and TRBJ2-1; 8 bases map to TRBD2. The sequence was obtained from a woman under 30 with Graves' ophthalmopathy. DNA of the CDR3: TGCAGTGCTAAAAGTGGTTTAGCGGGGAAAGGTGAGCAGTTCTTC. As protein: CSAKSGLAGKGEQFF.